This T cell receptor (beta chain) was observed in a study of cytomegalovirus exposure and HLA in healthy donors. Study-level points and caveats: The Asian-associated ancestry cluster reportedly had fewer N-insertions than the roughly 720-donor mean in a later analysis. Indistinguishability led to the exclusion of some V segments, TRBV6-2 and TRBV6-3 included. In a later analysis, a missense DCLRE1C variant was linked to TCR beta V- and J-gene trimming.

The CDR3 spans 12 residues. Trimming pared 3 bases from V and 1 base from J, leaving 6 bases between. The germline V gene has CDR1 SQVTM and CDR2 ANQGSEA. Note on this clone: Its antigen is undetermined.

Primers for the PCR totalled 60 Vbeta and 13 Jbeta. Measured with immunoSEQ multiplex PCR; TCRdb has only the in-frame clones, and not every one. The sample includes roughly 200,000 clones, about 90% of them seen just once. This receptor was identified in a man aged 25 to 40 in good health and CMV-seronegative. The genes are TRBV29-1 and TRBJ2-5; no clear D gene. The sequencing input was PBMCs. CDR3 DNA sequence: TGCAGCGTTGATGGGCTCCAAGAGACCCAGTACTTC. Translated, it gives CSVDGLQETQYF.